A selection of T cell receptor beta chains follows, all from one sample in a study of T cell responses to AZD1222 COVID-19 vaccine. This table comes from immunoSEQ multiplex PCR, and its TCRdb copy is limited to in-frame clones, with some not included. Found here are some 120,000 clones, approximately 85% of them singletons; the top ten hold 4.4%. Sequences were derived from peripheral blood, sampled 28 days after the second AZD1222 dose. These receptors all come from an adult who received the AZD1222 COVID-19 vaccine. CDR3s include the opening cysteine and the closing phenylalanine or tryptophan. Fields, in order: J gene, V gene, D gene, clone size, CDR3 DNA, CDR3 protein. A D gene is named only where the DNA matches it firmly. The size field is filled for only some rows; it gives once, few, many or a size class.

J gene: TRBJ1-2; V gene: TRBV7-9; D gene: TRBD1; clone size: NA; CDR3 DNA: TGTGCCAGCAGCCGCGGACAGGGGGCTGGCTATGGCTACACCTTC; CDR3 protein: CASSRGQGAGYGYTF
J gene: TRBJ1-5; V gene: TRBV7-2; D gene: NA; clone size: NA; CDR3 DNA: TGTGCCAGCAGCCCCTATTGGAATAGCAATCAGCCCCAGCATTTT; CDR3 protein: CASSPYWNSNQPQHF
J gene: TRBJ1-1; V gene: TRBV7-9; D gene: NA; clone size: NA; CDR3 DNA: TGTGCCAGCAGCGAATCGCTGGGGGCCCCAAGGGACACTGAAGCTTTCTTT; CDR3 protein: CASSESLGAPRDTEAFF
J gene: TRBJ1-2; V gene: TRBV3-1/TRBV3-2; D gene: TRBD1; clone size: NA; CDR3 DNA: TGTGCCAGCAGCCAAGTACAGGGGGTAGGGGGCTACACCTTC; CDR3 protein: CASSQVQGVGGYTF
J gene: TRBJ2-1; V gene: TRBV6-5; D gene: NA; clone size: NA; CDR3 DNA: TGTGCCAGCAGTACGAGGGGCTATGAGCAGTTCTTC; CDR3 protein: CASSTRGYEQFF
J gene: TRBJ1-2; V gene: TRBV13; D gene: NA; clone size: NA; CDR3 DNA: TGTGCCAGCAGCTTAAACGAGGCCGAGCGAGATGGCTACACCTTC; CDR3 protein: CASSLNEAERDGYTF
J gene: TRBJ1-3; V gene: TRBV28; D gene: TRBD1; clone size: NA; CDR3 DNA: TGTGCCAGCAGTCCAACCGGGACAGGGGTCGGAAACACCATATATTTT; CDR3 protein: CASSPTGTGVGNTIYF
J gene: TRBJ2-7; V gene: TRBV19; D gene: NA; clone size: NA; CDR3 DNA: TGTGCCAGTAGTATGGTTACAGCCTACGAGCAGTACTTC; CDR3 protein: CASSMVTAYEQYF
J gene: TRBJ2-5; V gene: TRBV30; D gene: NA; clone size: NA; CDR3 DNA: TGTGCCTGGAGAGCTACAGGGAGGGAGACCCAGTACTTC; CDR3 protein: CAWRATGRETQYF
J gene: TRBJ1-5; V gene: TRBV18; D gene: TRBD1; clone size: once; CDR3 DNA: TGTGCCAGCTCACCATCCTTAACAGGGGGCAATCAGCCCCAGCATTTT; CDR3 protein: CASSPSLTGGNQPQHF
J gene: TRBJ2-7; V gene: TRBV5-1; D gene: TRBD2; clone size: NA; CDR3 DNA: TGCGCCAGCAGCCCAGCCGGGACTAGCGGGGATGGGAGCTCCTACGAGCAGTACTTC; CDR3 protein: CASSPAGTSGDGSSYEQYF
J gene: TRBJ2-3; V gene: TRBV29-1; D gene: TRBD1; clone size: once; CDR3 DNA: TGCAGCGTTGAAGATTGGACAGGGGGTGGGGATACGCAGTATTTT; CDR3 protein: CSVEDWTGGGDTQYF
J gene: TRBJ2-7; V gene: TRBV7-2; D gene: TRBD1; clone size: once; CDR3 DNA: TGTGCCAGCAGCGCCCGGGACAGACATGGGGGCGAGCAGTACTTC; CDR3 protein: CASSARDRHGGEQYF
J gene: TRBJ2-3; V gene: TRBV20-1; D gene: NA; clone size: NA; CDR3 DNA: TGCAGTGCTAGTGTAGGTACATACACAGATACGCAGTATTTT; CDR3 protein: CSASVGTYTDTQYF
J gene: TRBJ1-1; V gene: TRBV19; D gene: NA; clone size: NA; CDR3 DNA: TGTGCCAGTAGTATATTGGCGGAGACCCTGAACACTGAAGCTTTCTTT; CDR3 protein: CASSILAETLNTEAFF
J gene: TRBJ1-5; V gene: TRBV6-1; D gene: NA; clone size: NA; CDR3 DNA: TGTGCCAGCAGTGAGTCAGGGAGCAGCAATCAGCCCCAGCATTTT; CDR3 protein: CASSESGSSNQPQHF
J gene: TRBJ2-5; V gene: TRBV5-1; D gene: TRBD2; clone size: NA; CDR3 DNA: TGCGCCAGCAGCTTGGGCGGGGGCCAAGAGACCCAGTACTTC; CDR3 protein: CASSLGGGQETQYF
J gene: TRBJ2-5; V gene: TRBV10-3; D gene: TRBD2; clone size: NA; CDR3 DNA: TGTGCCATCAGGGGACTAGCGGCGGTAGGCGCGACCCAGTACTTC; CDR3 protein: CAIRGLAAVGATQYF
J gene: TRBJ2-2; V gene: TRBV27; D gene: NA; clone size: NA; CDR3 DNA: TGTGCCAGCAGCCCACCGGGACGCACCACCGGGGAGCTGTTTTTT; CDR3 protein: CASSPPGRTTGELFF
J gene: TRBJ1-2; V gene: TRBV3-1/TRBV3-2; D gene: NA; clone size: NA; CDR3 DNA: TGTGCCAGCTCAAACCGGGGGACAACGCGTGGCTACACCTTC; CDR3 protein: CASSNRGTTRGYTF
J gene: TRBJ1-2; V gene: TRBV7-2; D gene: NA; clone size: once; CDR3 DNA: TGTGCCAGCAGCGTTTCTACCGGGACTTACGATTATGGCTACACCTTC; CDR3 protein: CASSVSTGTYDYGYTF
J gene: TRBJ1-4; V gene: TRBV5-1; D gene: NA; clone size: NA; CDR3 DNA: TGCGCCAGCAGCTTGGGGACGGACCTAATCGAAAAACTGTTTTTT; CDR3 protein: CASSLGTDLIEKLFF
J gene: TRBJ2-1; V gene: TRBV5-4; D gene: NA; clone size: NA; CDR3 DNA: TGTGCCAGCAGCGCGGGCCTAGGAGCTTGGGATGAGCAGTTCTTC; CDR3 protein: CASSAGLGAWDEQFF
J gene: TRBJ2-3; V gene: TRBV19; D gene: NA; clone size: NA; CDR3 DNA: TGTGCCAGTAGTAGACGGGGCGGGGGCACAGATACGCAGTATTTT; CDR3 protein: CASSRRGGGTDTQYF
J gene: TRBJ2-7; V gene: TRBV6-5; D gene: NA; clone size: NA; CDR3 DNA: TGTGCCAGCAAGAGGAGGGAAGAGCAGTACTTC; CDR3 protein: CASKRREEQYF
J gene: TRBJ2-5; V gene: TRBV28; D gene: NA; clone size: NA; CDR3 DNA: TGTGCCAGCAGCTCGGGGCAGTCCCGGGAGACCCAGTACTTC; CDR3 protein: CASSSGQSRETQYF
J gene: TRBJ1-5; V gene: TRBV28; D gene: NA; clone size: NA; CDR3 DNA: TGTGCCAGCAGTTTACTCTTTGGAGGGGATAGCAATCAGCCCCAGCATTTT; CDR3 protein: CASSLLFGGDSNQPQHF
J gene: TRBJ1-4; V gene: TRBV6-5; D gene: NA; clone size: NA; CDR3 DNA: TGTGCCAGCAGCCGTAGCGGTGCAACTAATGAAAAACTGTTTTTT; CDR3 protein: CASSRSGATNEKLFF
J gene: TRBJ2-1; V gene: TRBV27; D gene: NA; clone size: once; CDR3 DNA: TGTGCCAGCAGTTGGACCCCCAAAGTGGGCAATGAGCAGTTCTTC; CDR3 protein: CASSWTPKVGNEQFF
J gene: TRBJ1-2; V gene: TRBV10-3; D gene: TRBD1; clone size: NA; CDR3 DNA: TGTGCCATCAGTGAAATGAGGACAGGGGATTCCTATGGCTACACCTTC; CDR3 protein: CAISEMRTGDSYGYTF
J gene: TRBJ1-1; V gene: TRBV5-1; D gene: TRBD1; clone size: NA; CDR3 DNA: TGCGCCAGCAGCTTGGCTTACAGGGGGCAGAACACTGAAGCTTTCTTT; CDR3 protein: CASSLAYRGQNTEAFF
J gene: TRBJ1-3; V gene: TRBV10-3; D gene: NA; clone size: NA; CDR3 DNA: TGTGCCATCAGTAGGGACGCCTCAAACTCTGGAAACACCATATATTTT; CDR3 protein: CAISRDASNSGNTIYF
J gene: TRBJ2-5; V gene: TRBV7-2; D gene: NA; clone size: once; CDR3 DNA: TGTGCCAGCAGCCCCAGGGCACAGTCGGAGACCCAGTACTTC; CDR3 protein: CASSPRAQSETQYF
J gene: TRBJ1-3; V gene: TRBV7-9; D gene: NA; clone size: NA; CDR3 DNA: TGTGCCAGCAGTAGACAGGGAAACACCATATATTTT; CDR3 protein: CASSRQGNTIYF